Presented here are 24 T cell receptor beta chains from one specimen sequenced in a study of T cells in Graves' hyperthyroidism and ophthalmopathy. Amplified regions were TCR beta CDR3 sequences from RNA transcripts. The HTBI primer set drove a first-round RT-PCR of the TCR CDR3. A single record per CDR3 protein comes from TCRdb applying MiXCR to the multiplex PCR reads. The sample shows about 560,000 distinct CDR3 sequences, 14% of them seen only once. The material sequenced was blood. The source is a woman aged 40 to 50 with Graves' hyperthyroidism.

The rearrangement links TRBV20-1 to TRBJ2-1; D unresolved. Germline V gene data show CDR1 as DFQATT and CDR2 as SNEGSKA (reference sequence). Trimming removed 1 base at V and 6 bases at J, with 13 bases between. The CDR3 has 14 residues. The CDR3, as DNA: TGCAGTGCTAGAGTCCCCCTAGTCGGCAATGAGCAGTTCTTC. This gives the protein CSARVPLVGNEQFF.

The chain is built from TRBV4-1 and TRBJ2-2, with D perhaps matching TRBD2 (5 bases). Germline CDR1 reads MGHRA; CDR2 reads YSYEKL. CDR3 length equals 15 residues. The germline V and J ends were trimmed by 5 bases and 0 bases, with 10 bases remaining between them. The DNA of the CDR3 is TGCGCCAGCAGCACTTACGGGACGAACACCGGGGAGCTGTTTTTT. Translating gives CASSTYGTNTGELFF.

As for this clonotype: A much bigger clone sits one base away, suggesting this may be a read error. As the CDR3 is not closed by the conserved phenylalanine or tryptophan, this likely results from a read error. The chain couples TRBV27 to TRBJ1-1; a weak D match, TRBD1 (5 bases). The CDR3 length is 16 residues. From germline, CDR1 is MNHEY and CDR2 SMNVEV (reference sequence). Trimming took off 5 bases at V and 1 base at J, with 17 bases between the two ends. The CDR3 protein is CASSLASGFGNTEAFL. DNA for the CDR3: TGTGCCAGCAGTCTCGCCTCAGGGTTTGGGAACACTGAAGCTTTCCTT.

This chain uses TRBV7-9 with TRBJ2-7; perhaps TRBD1 as D (5 bases). This CDR3 contains 14 residues. Germline V gene data show CDR1 as SEHNR and CDR2 as FQNEAQ (reference sequence). Trimming took off 5 bases at V and 5 bases at J, with 16 bases between the two ends. The CDR3 loop reads CASSPPLGADEQYF. CDR3 DNA sequence: TGTGCCAGCAGCCCACCCCTAGGGGCCGACGAGCAGTACTTC.

This clonotype was counted at least ten times. The rearrangement uses TRBV7-8 and TRBJ2-6; D call uncertain. Between the trimmed V and J ends, which lost 5 bases and 0 bases, there was a span of 2 bases. Germline-derived CDR1 and CDR2 are SGHVS and FQNEAQ. The CDR3 sequence is 13 residues long. Here the CDR3 DNA reads TGTGCCAGCAGCATCTCTGGGGCCAACGTCCTGACTTTC. It codes for CASSISGANVLTF.

This clonotype occurred many times. Here the CDR3 reads CASSYSGQGANEQYF. CDR3 DNA sequence: TGTGCCAGCAGTTACTCCGGACAGGGGGCCAACGAGCAGTACTTC. This chain connects TRBV6-2 or TRBV6-3 to TRBJ2-7; 11 nucleotides match TRBD1. The germline V gene has CDR1 MNHEY and CDR2 SVGEGT. The CDR3 extends over 15 amino acids. The junction had 3 bases not matched to a gene; V was cut back by 0 bases and J by 5 bases.

This clonotype has just a few counts. The chain is built from TRBV5-4 and TRBJ2-7, with a weak D call TRBD2 (5 bases). CDR1 and CDR2 from the germline V gene are SGHNT and YYREEE (reference sequence). The CDR3 is 16 residues long. Trimming shortened V by 0 bases and J by 0 bases, and 13 bases separated the two germline ends. CDR3 coding DNA: TGTGCCAGCAGCTTGGAAGGCGGGTGGAGCTCCTACGAGCAGTACTTC. Translated: CASSLEGGWSSYEQYF.

V and J are TRBV20-1 and TRBJ2-5; D is uncertain. The CDR3 extends over 11 amino acids. Deletions cut 4 bases from V and 5 bases from J, with 8 bases between. CDR1 is DFQATT and CDR2 is SNEGSKA in the germline V gene (reference sequence). The CDR3 here is CSATLRETQYF. CDR3 nucleotides: TGCAGTGCTACCCTAAGGGAGACCCAGTACTTC.

A few counts support this clonotype. V usage is TRBV20-1 and J usage is TRBJ1-2; D perhaps matches TRBD1 (6 bases). Trimming took off 3 bases at V and 7 bases at J, with 15 bases between the two ends. Germline CDR1 reads DFQATT; CDR2 reads SNEGSKA (reference sequence). This CDR3 is 13 amino acids long. The CDR3 DNA sequence: TGCAGTGCTAGCGCCAATTCAGGGGCTGGCTACACCTTC. This encodes CSASANSGAGYTF.

This clonotype was counted at least ten times. The CDR3 reads CASSLLQGSQPQHF. CDR3 bases: TGTGCCAGCAGTCTACTACAGGGATCCCAGCCCCAGCATTTT. The chain is built from TRBV28 and TRBJ1-5; D is possibly TRBD1 (6 bases). Trimming cost V 5 bases and J 7 bases, with 15 bases left between them. Looked up from germline, CDR1 is MDHEN and CDR2 is SYDVKM. The CDR3 has 14 residues.

V usage is TRBV19 and J usage is TRBJ1-5; 7 nucleotides agree with TRBD1. Germline CDR1 reads LNHDA; CDR2 reads SQIVND (reference sequence). V shed 4 bases, J shed 0 bases, and the junction held 9 bases outside the gene matches. The length of the CDR3 is 17 residues. CDR3 amino acids: CASSTPTGDYSNQPQHF. DNA of the CDR3: TGTGCCAGTAGTACCCCTACAGGGGATTATAGCAATCAGCCCCAGCATTTT.

This clonotype appeared many times. V gene TRBV5-1 combines with J gene TRBJ1-6; D perhaps matches TRBD1 (5 bases). V lost 4 bases to trimming and J lost 9 bases, with 17 bases between them. This CDR3 is 15 amino acids long. CDR1 and CDR2 (germline): SGHRS, YFSETQ. The chain's CDR3 is CASSRGDPRVSPLHF. The CDR3 coding sequence is TGCGCCAGCAGCCGAGGGGACCCGAGAGTTTCACCCCTCCACTTT. Filled out from reference TRBV5-1 and TRBJ1-6, the complete variable domain reads KAGVTQTPRYLIKTRGQQVTLSCSPISGHRSVSWYQQTPGQGLQFLFEYFSETQRNKGNFPGRFSGRQFSNSRSEMNVSTLELGDSALYLCASSRGDPRVSPLHFGNGTRLTVT.

On this clonotype: A much more abundant neighbour one base away suggests this may be a read error. V usage is TRBV9 and J usage is TRBJ2-5; D is possibly TRBD1 or TRBD2 (7 bases each). There are 15 residues in the CDR3. CDR1 SGDLS and CDR2 YYNGEE come from the germline V gene. The CDR3 sequence is CAGSGVPTGKETQYF. In DNA, the CDR3 is TGTGCCGGCAGCGGGGTACCGACAGGGAAAGAGACCCAGTACTTC.

The chain employs TRBV29-1 and TRBJ2-1; 10 bases match TRBD2. Germline V CDR1 and CDR2: SQVTM, ANQGSEA. Losses at the gene ends were 1 base for V and 8 bases for J; bases not matched to a gene: 11. This CDR3 is 16 amino acids long. The CDR3 region is CSVEGIETSGPHEQFF. CDR3 in DNA: TGCAGCGTTGAAGGCATCGAGACTAGCGGGCCCCATGAGCAGTTCTTC.

This clonotype was seen repeatedly, ten times or more. This chain connects TRBV3-1 to TRBJ1-2; D gene unclear. The CDR3 has 17 residues. The germline V and J ends were trimmed by 1 base and 2 bases, with 17 bases remaining between them. Per germline, CDR1 LGHDT and CDR2 YNNKEL (reference sequence). CDR3: CASSQARSHKSNYGYTF. In nucleotides, the CDR3 is TGTGCCAGCAGCCAAGCGAGGTCCCATAAATCCAACTATGGCTACACCTTC.

This clonotype was counted only a few times. J is TRBJ2-6 and V is TRBV25-1; no reliable D call. The CDR3 contains 17 residues. CDR1 and CDR2 (germline): MGHDK, SYGVNS. V was trimmed by 0 bases and J by 0 bases, leaving 9 bases between them. DNA for the CDR3: TGTGCCAGCAGTGAATATCGGGTTACCTCTGGGGCCAACGTCCTGACTTTC. Protein sequence: CASSEYRVTSGANVLTF.

There are many counts of this clonotype. The rearrangement joins TRBV6-1 to TRBJ2-1; 16 positions match TRBD2. Looked up from germline, CDR1 is MNHNS and CDR2 is SASEGT. J gave up 9 bases and V 6 bases, and 14 bases lay outside the gene matches. The CDR3 spans 18 residues. CDR3 DNA sequence: TGTGCCAGCAGCTACGGGACTAGCGGGAGGGCTAAGGATAGTGAGCAGTTCTTC. Its translation is CASSYGTSGRAKDSEQFF.

This clonotype was recorded at least ten times. The chain combines TRBV5-1 with TRBJ2-5; tentative D call: TRBD1 (7 bases). In germline, CDR1 is SGHRS, CDR2 YFSETQ. The V end lost 1 base, the J end lost 0 bases, and 10 bases lay between the germline ends. CDR3 length equals 15 residues. CDR3 coding DNA: TGCGCCAGCAGCTTGCAGGGGGGTTACCAAGAGACCCAGTACTTC. Its protein is CASSLQGGYQETQYF.

The J gene is TRBJ2-7, the V gene TRBV7-8; D not resolved. This CDR3 is built from 14 residues. With 1 base removed from V and 3 bases from J, the gap between germline ends came to 10 bases. The germline CDR1 and CDR2 sequences are SGHVS and FQNEAQ. CDR3 sequence reads: CASSLGETYYEQYF. Here the CDR3 DNA reads TGTGCCAGCAGCTTAGGTGAGACATACTACGAGCAGTACTTC.

V and J are TRBV27 and TRBJ2-5; D unclear. Looked up from germline, CDR1 is MNHEY and CDR2 is SMNVEV (reference sequence). Trimming removed 2 bases at V and 5 bases at J, with 18 bases between. The CDR3 has 16 amino acids. Here the CDR3 DNA reads TGTGCCAGCAGTTTAAACCCCTCTCAGGTCCAGGAGACCCAGTACTTC. It codes for CASSLNPSQVQETQYF.

For this clonotype: This likely comes from a read error, as the CDR3 has no conserved phenylalanine or tryptophan at its end. This chain joins TRBV30 and TRBJ2-1; the D gene is possibly TRBD2 (5 bases). With 2 bases removed from V and 8 bases from J, the gap between germline ends came to 7 bases. There are 11 residues in the CDR3. Germline V CDR1 and CDR2: GTSNPN, SVGIG (reference sequence). CDR3 nucleotides: TGTGCCTGGAGTACGGGATATGAGCAGTTCCTC. As protein: CAWSTGYEQFL.

This clonotype was detected ten times or more. The chain has TRBV7-2 and TRBJ1-2, with D unresolved. This CDR3 is 13 amino acids long. The germline V and J ends were trimmed by 6 bases and 9 bases, with 17 bases remaining between them. In germline, CDR1 is SGHTA, CDR2 FQGNSA. This chain's CDR3 is CASSPIYPRSYTF. DNA of the CDR3: TGTGCCAGCAGTCCGATCTATCCCCGGAGCTACACCTTC.

The V gene is TRBV6-5, the J gene TRBJ2-6, with D hard to call. V lost 0 bases to trimming and J lost 0 bases, with 6 bases between them. From germline, CDR1 is MNHEY and CDR2 SVGAGI. The CDR3 covers 16 residues. CDR3 coding DNA: TGTGCCAGCAGTTACTCCGGAAACTCTGGGGCCAACGTCCTGACTTTC. This encodes CASSYSGNSGANVLTF.

This clonotype has a count of ten or more. The chain links TRBV2 to TRBJ2-7; possible D gene TRBD2, 5 bases. This CDR3 has 14 amino acids. CDR1 is SNHLY, CDR2 FYNNEI, per germline. The V end was cut by 3 bases, the J end by 0 bases, with 9 bases between. The CDR3 protein is CASSERVSSYEQYF. The CDR3 nucleotides are TGTGCCAGCAGTGAGCGGGTCAGCTCCTACGAGCAGTACTTC.